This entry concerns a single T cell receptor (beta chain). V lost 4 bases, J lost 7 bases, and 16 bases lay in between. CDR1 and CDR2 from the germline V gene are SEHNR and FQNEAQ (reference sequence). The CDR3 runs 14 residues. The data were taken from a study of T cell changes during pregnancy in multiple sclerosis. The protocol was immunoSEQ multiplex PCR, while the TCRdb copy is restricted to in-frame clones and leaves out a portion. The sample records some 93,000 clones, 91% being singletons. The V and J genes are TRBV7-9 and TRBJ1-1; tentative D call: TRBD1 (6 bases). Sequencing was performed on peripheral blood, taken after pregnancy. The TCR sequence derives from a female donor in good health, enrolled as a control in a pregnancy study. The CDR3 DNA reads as TGTGCCAGCAGCTCAGGGGACACGAGATATGAAGCTTTCTTT. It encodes CASSSGDTRYEAFF.